This T cell receptor beta chain appears in the sequencing data of a study of T cell repertoires in cytomegalovirus infection. TCRdb ran MiXCR on the reads and lists one entry per CDR3 protein. The sample gives nearly 550,000 distinct CDR3 sequences, approximately 16% of which show up once; roughly a quarter is in the top ten. The CDR3 sequence is 15 residues long. Germline V lookup: CDR1 SGHTA, CDR2 FQGTGA. V was shortened by 6 bases and J by 4 bases, with 17 bases between the two germline ends. This clonotype was recorded at least ten times. This receptor was taken from a human donor in good health (CMV status not recorded). Some clones in this sample may be carry-over from other donors' samples. This sequence joins TRBV7-3 and TRBJ2-3, with no clear D. The sequenced sample was CD8+ T cells from PBMCs. The CDR3 region has the DNA TGTGCCAGCAGACATCCGGGCGACCCTCCAGATACGCAGTATTTT. Protein sequence: CASRHPGDPPDTQYF.